This note documents a single T cell receptor (beta chain) sequence. Its binding antigen is unknown. No much larger clone is present one base from it, and per-base qualities are unavailable. The data were taken from a study of CD8 T cells in Susac syndrome (dated by TCRdb to about 2019). For context, the study as a whole: The study used repertoire sequencing to test whether antigen drove CD8+ T cell activation and differentiation in Susac syndrome. The study compared CD8+ T cell repertoire clonality among 11 to 12 healthy donors, 14 Susac syndrome patients and fewer than 19 multiple sclerosis patients. Study-level results and caveats: The TCR sequencing and HLA analysis was acknowledged to have included a relatively small number of individuals.

Peripheral blood CD8+ and CD4+ T cells from healthy donors, Susac syndrome patients and multiple sclerosis patients were profiled using high-throughput TCR beta sequencing. The multiple sclerosis controls were treatment-naive patients who had stable or active relapsing-remitting disease and met the revised McDonald criteria. Bulk CD8+ and CD4+ T cells were purified by magnetic negative isolation, whereas CD8+ TEMRA cells were enriched by FACS. Blood was collected in EDTA tubes and processed within 24 hours, with PBMCs isolated through density gradient centrifugation. PBMCs destined for TCR sequencing were cryopreserved in liquid nitrogen and later thawed in a 37 °C water bath. The sorted or isolated CD4+, CD8+ and CD8+ TEMRA cells had a purity of 90% or higher. V is pruned by 8 bases and J by 3 bases, leaving 14 bases of the junction without a gene match. From a lookup of the germline V gene, CDR1 and CDR2 are SGHDN and FVKESK. CDR3 length: 16 amino acids, cysteine to phenylalanine. This entry keeps only the CDR3 DNA: 48 bases, framed from base 1.

RNA was extracted with the RNeasy kit and about 0.5 to 1 ug was reverse transcribed using random hexamers. TCR beta CDR3 regions were amplified with the immunoSEQ multiplex PCR assay covering 54 Vbeta and 13 Jbeta segments. PCR amplification bias was corrected using a synthetic template baseline for primer optimization and computational correction. On the authors' methods: Reads were assigned to V, D and J genes according to IMGT and analyzed in immunoSEQ Analyzer, with only productive sequences retained. Clonality was computed as one minus Shannon entropy normalized by log2 of the number of productive unique sequences. For each patient and control, public and private clones were evaluated within the 100 most prevalent clones. Clones were defined as Susac-specific if absent from the healthy and MS cohorts, from 1052 published viral clones and from other ImmuneACCESS disease sequences. TCRdb reanalyzed the raw reads on its own, using fastp at Q25 for trimming and MiXCR for clone calling, and kept in-frame beta chains. CDR3 protein duplicates are merged, each entry listing the most common genes and DNA. The V and J calls were not made by the authors but by TCRdb's processing. For this sample the table gives roughly 400,000 distinct CDR3 sequences, of which around 85% were detected only once. The top ten constitute under 0.15% of the sample.

The chain is encoded by TRBV14 joined to TRBJ2-3, and TRBD2 matches 7 of the central bases. Sequenced sample: CD8+ T cells from PBMCs. The receptor was derived from a human donor with multiple sclerosis. In nucleotide form, the sequence is TGTGCCAGCTACCTTCATGGCGGGAGTGGGACAGATACGCAGTATTTT. Its protein is CASYLHGGSGTDTQYF.